A selection of T cell receptor beta chains follows, all from one sample in a study of OX40 agonist ivuxolimab in advanced cancers. Assay: immunoSEQ multiplex PCR; the TCRdb copy retains only in-frame clones and omits some. Among some 70,000 clones listed, roughly 90% were seen once. This material consisted of CD4+ or CD8+ T cells sorted from blood, taken in a trial of the OX40 agonist ivuxolimab. The receptors were sampled from an adult with an advanced solid tumor such as melanoma, head and neck, liver or kidney cancer. The CDR3 runs from the conserved cysteine through the conserved F or W. D genes are given only for firm matches. For some rows the clone size is stated as once, few or many, or as a class when expanded; others skip it.

J gene	V gene	D gene	clone size	CDR3 protein	CDR3 DNA
TRBJ2-1	TRBV7-9	TRBD1	once	CASSLDRDNEQFF	TGTGCCAGCAGCCTAGACAGGGACAATGAGCAGTTCTTC
TRBJ2-7	TRBV7-2	-	-	CASSLKAEQYF	TGTGCCAGCAGCTTAAAGGCCGAGCAGTACTTC
TRBJ2-2	TRBV12-5	TRBD1	-	CASGLVRQGAGELFF	TGTGCTAGTGGTTTGGTTAGACAGGGGGCCGGGGAGCTGTTTTTT
TRBJ1-2	TRBV25-1	-	-	CASSARTGGIDGYTF	TGTGCCAGCAGCGCCCGAACAGGAGGGATCGATGGCTACACCTTC
TRBJ2-1	TRBV18	-	-	CASSPRDNEQFF	TGTGCCAGCTCACCACGGGATAATGAGCAGTTCTTC
TRBJ1-5	TRBV28	-	-	CASSYDRNQPQHF	TGTGCCAGCAGCTATGACAGGAATCAGCCCCAGCATTTT
TRBJ1-6	TRBV7-2	TRBD1	-	CASSLEGRGQSPLHF	TGTGCCAGCAGCTTAGAGGGGAGGGGGCAATCACCCCTCCACTTT
TRBJ1-4	TRBV7-2	TRBD1	-	CASSFTGVGNEKLFF	TGTGCCAGCAGCTTCACAGGGGTAGGGAATGAAAAACTGTTTTTT
TRBJ2-4	TRBV10-3	-	few	CAISESAAQNIQYF	TGTGCCATCAGTGAGTCGGCAGCCCAAAACATTCAGTACTTC
TRBJ2-3	TRBV28	TRBD1	-	CASRFGQGSDTQYF	TGTGCCAGCAGGTTCGGACAGGGATCAGATACGCAGTATTTT